The present T cell receptor beta chain was sequenced within a study of blood T cell repertoires in COVID-19. Study at large: There were acute and convalescent COVID-19 samples, and they came from the United States, Italy and Spain. T cells, B-cell-depleted T cells, or PBMCs provided the cDNA or gDNA that served as material.

The table came from immunoSEQ multiplex PCR; TCRdb's copy has only in-frame clones and leaves some out. This table has under 300,000 clones, around 78% appearing once. With V trimmed by 5 bases and J by 1 base, 5 bases remained unmatched. The germline CDR1 and CDR2 sequences are SEHNR and FQNEAQ (reference sequence). There are 17 residues in the CDR3. This TCR derives from a man between 60 and 75 years old who had recovered from COVID-19. Source material: peripheral blood. The J gene is TRBJ2-5, the V gene TRBV7-9; 15 positions match TRBD2. DNA for the CDR3: TGTGCCAGCAGCCCGGGGACTAGCGGGGGGCGCCAAGAGACCCAGTACTTC. As protein: CASSPGTSGGRQETQYF.